These 7 T cell receptor beta chains were all obtained from the same sample, sequenced in a study of untreated major depressive disorder. The study's findings and limits: TRBV05-01 (Vbeta 5.1) usage was higher in CD4+ T cells of depressed patients than controls.

Their antigen targets remain unknown. Data came from immunoSEQ multiplex PCR; TCRdb stores just in-frame clones and leaves some out. The data contain 10,000 to 15,000 clones, 90% to 95% of them singletons. Source material: CD4+ T cells from PBMCs. Receptor source: a young woman with major depressive disorder.

This sequence joins TRBV5-1 and TRBJ2-7; TRBD1 or TRBD2 may be the D gene (6 bases each). CDR3 size: 16 residues. Germline V lookup: CDR1 SGHRS, CDR2 YFSETQ. V was clipped by 3 bases and J by 5 bases, with 21 bases between them. CDR3 nucleotide sequence: TGCGCCAGCAGCTGGGCCCCGGGGGCGATTTCCAACGAGCAGTACTTC. Protein: CASSWAPGAISNEQYF. Together with reference TRBV5-1 and TRBJ2-7, the CDR3 gives the full variable domain: KAGVTQTPRYLIKTRGQQVTLSCSPISGHRSVSWYQQTPGQGLQFLFEYFSETQRNKGNFPGRFSGRQFSNSRSEMNVSTLELGDSALYLCASSWAPGAISNEQYFGPGTRLTVT.

The chain recombines TRBV6-5 with TRBJ1-2, with 7 nucleotides matching TRBD1. This CDR3 is built from 16 residues. Germline-derived CDR1 and CDR2 are MNHEY and SVGAGI. Trimming at V came to 2 bases and at J to 4 bases, leaving 10 bases not matched to a gene. The CDR3 here is CASSYEGRGISYGYTF. For the CDR3, the DNA is TGTGCCAGCAGTTACGAGGGCAGGGGGATTTCCTATGGCTACACCTTC.

The rearrangement links TRBV5-1 to TRBJ2-7; TRBD2 might be the D (5 bases). The germline CDR1 and CDR2 sequences are SGHRS and YFSETQ. The CDR3 extends over 14 amino acids. Trimming pared 0 bases from V and 2 bases from J, leaving 9 bases between. The DNA of the CDR3 is TGCGCCAGCAGCTTGGAACCGGGGACCTACGAGCAGTACTTC. Its translation is CASSLEPGTYEQYF.

The chain uses TRBV6-5 and TRBJ1-2, with unresolved D. The CDR3 covers 13 residues. In germline, CDR1 is MNHEY, CDR2 SVGAGI. Trimming left V 7 bases short and J 7 bases short, with 16 bases between. In DNA form, the CDR3 reads TGTGCCAGCAAAGTCGGCAGGCTTCTTGGCTACACCTTC. Its translation is CASKVGRLLGYTF.

The chain combines TRBV11-2 with TRBJ1-1, with a possible D match to TRBD1 (5 bases). The CDR3 runs 14 residues. CDR1 and CDR2 (germline): SGHAT, FQNNGV. The germline V and J ends were trimmed by 2 bases and 7 bases, with 14 bases remaining between them. Written as DNA, the CDR3 is TGTGCCAGCAGCTTAAGGGGCGCGCGGGGTGAAGCTTTCTTT. Residues: CASSLRGARGEAFF.

This clone was detected only once. The chain employs TRBV18 and TRBJ2-7, with a weak D call TRBD1 (6 bases). Trimming left V 3 bases short and J 5 bases short, with 11 bases between. The CDR3 is 13 amino acids. Germline V gene sequence: CDR1 KGHSH, CDR2 LQKENI. The chain's CDR3 is CASSPDRPHEQYF. Here the CDR3 DNA reads TGTGCCAGCTCACCCGACAGGCCCCACGAGCAGTACTTC. The whole variable domain, remainder taken from reference TRBV18 and TRBJ2-7, is NAGVMQNPRHLVRRRGQEARLRCSPMKGHSHVYWYRQLPEEGLKFMVYLQKENIIDESGMPKERFSAEFPKEGPSILRIQQVVRGDSAAYFCASSPDRPHEQYFGPGTRLTVT.

The rearrangement links TRBV11-2 to TRBJ2-7, with D possibly being TRBD1 (6 bases). CDR3 length: 15 amino acids. CDR1 and CDR2 (germline): SGHAT, FQNNGV. The germline V and J ends were trimmed by 0 bases and 5 bases, with 14 bases remaining between them. The CDR3 sequence is CASSLDGLEGDEQYF. The CDR3, as DNA: TGTGCCAGCAGCTTAGATGGGCTAGAGGGGGACGAGCAGTACTTC.